This TCR beta chain derives from a study of CD8+ T cells in alopecia areata. Overall study findings and caveats: It was less clear whether patients shared TCRs than it was in mice, possibly because of HLA. Clonality was higher in lesional than normal scalp, especially in alopecia totalis/universalis. Scalp samples also yield sequences from resident alphabeta T cells of normal skin.

Trimming removed 4 bases from V and 3 bases from J, with 12 bases in between. This CDR3 has 13 residues. Germline loops: CDR1 SQVTM, CDR2 ANQGSEA. In the case of this clone: Its antigen is unidentified.

Reverse transcription of extracted RNA yielded cDNA, which provided the sequencing template. The data were produced by immunoSEQ multiplex PCR, yet TCRdb's version contains in-frame clones alone and is incomplete. The table records about 110,000 clones, almost 60% of them present only once. Sequencing input: CD8+ T cells sorted from blood. This chain joins TRBV29-1 and TRBJ2-5, with a weak D call TRBD2 (6 bases). The source of this sequence is a human donor in good health. The CDR3 is CSVGLDPEETQYF. In DNA form, the CDR3 reads TGCAGCGTTGGACTAGACCCAGAAGAGACCCAGTACTTC.